These 5 T cell receptor beta chains were all obtained from the same sample, sequenced in a study of response to subunit inactivated influenza vaccine. TCRdb itself ran the RT-PCR reads through MiXCR, one entry per CDR3 protein. The data hold about 520,000 distinct CDR3 sequences, with about 25% observed a single time. The specimen comprised CD4+ T cells sorted from PBMCs, sampled roughly 5 days after vaccination. These receptors were obtained from a man aged 50-60 years who received an inactivated influenza vaccine.

This chain joins TRBV3-1 and TRBJ2-2; D is uncertain. The germline V gene has CDR1 LGHDT and CDR2 YNNKEL (reference sequence). The length of the CDR3 is 13 residues. V lost 4 bases to trimming and J lost 7 bases, with 10 bases between them. The CDR3 DNA reads TGTGCCAGCAGCCGACTGGGTGGCGGGGAGCTGTTTTTT. Its translation: CASSRLGGGELFF.

This sequence joins TRBV20-1 and TRBJ2-7; D remains unclear. The CDR3 extends over 14 amino acids. V was clipped by 0 bases and J by 3 bases, with 12 bases between them. The germline gives CDR1 DFQATT, CDR2 SNEGSKA (reference sequence). The CDR3 is CSARDWVGNYEQYF. The CDR3 nucleotides are TGCAGTGCTAGAGATTGGGTTGGGAACTACGAGCAGTACTTC.

This clonotype was seen only a few times. This sequence joins TRBV20-1 and TRBJ1-5, with D hard to call. Deletions cut 5 bases from V and 6 bases from J, with 11 bases between. Germline-derived CDR1 and CDR2 are DFQATT and SNEGSKA (reference sequence). There are 12 residues in the CDR3. The CDR3 DNA follows: TGCAGTGCTGCCGAGGAGGGTCAGCCCCAGCATTTT. This encodes CSAAEEGQPQHF.

The rearrangement joins TRBV4-3 to TRBJ1-5; D uncertain. Germline V gene sequence: CDR1 LGHNA, CDR2 YSLEER. V gave up 3 bases and J gave up 4 bases, with 10 bases separating them. The CDR3 contains 14 residues. The CDR3 nucleotides are TGCGCCAGCAGCCAGAGTTCCGGGAATCAGCCCCAGCATTTT. Amino acid sequence: CASSQSSGNQPQHF.

V and J are TRBV20-1 and TRBJ2-7; 7 nucleotides line up with TRBD1. Germline CDR1 reads DFQATT; CDR2 reads SNEGSKA (reference sequence). V dropped 0 bases and J dropped 4; count of bases not matched to a gene: 9. There are 15 residues in the CDR3. CDR3 DNA: TGCAGTGCTAGAGATTTGAAGACAGGGATGTACGAGCAGTACTTC. Translating it yields CSARDLKTGMYEQYF.